This TCR beta chain was found in a study of T cell clonotyping in hematopoietic cell transplantation. Recipient blood drawn about 28 days pretransplant and days 30, 100, 180 after. Findings of the study overall: Graft donor and pretransplant recipient Inverse Simpson Index values predicted broader posttransplant TCR diversity. At the given depth, recipient repertoires were over 95% de novo clonotypes.

As for this clone: Antigen: not known.

The CDR3 totals 14 residues. Trimming cost V 6 bases and J 4 bases, with 15 bases left between them. Looked up from germline, CDR1 is MDHEN and CDR2 is SYDVKM. Repertoires were generated with immunoSEQ multiplex PCR, while TCRdb's copy carries only in-frame clones and drops some. The table records about 9,500 clones, approximately 93% of them present only once. The chain combines TRBV28 with TRBJ1-2, with D perhaps TRBD1 (6 bases). The sample consisted of PBMCs, taken 100 days after allogeneic stem cell transplant. The receptor was isolated from a male patient aged 45-59 years who had an allogeneic stem cell transplant from a related donor, so T cells may come from the graft donor. Some clones in this sample may be carry-over from other donors' samples. The CDR3 protein is CASSDTTTGYGYTF. CDR3 DNA sequence: TGTGCCAGCAGCGACACTACGACAGGCTATGGCTACACCTTC.